Listed below are T cell receptor beta chains from one sample, sequenced in a study of blood T cell repertoires in COVID-19. Profiled with immunoSEQ multiplex PCR; TCRdb holds only in-frame clones, not every one. The sample shows 95,000 to 150,000 clones, approximately 90% of them seen only once. Sequencing input: peripheral blood. All receptors come from a man aged 45-65 years with COVID-19, enrolled during active disease. Each CDR3 is given with its conserved first and last residue. D genes are given only for firm matches. Where a row states a size, it is once, few, many or the class of an expanded clone; other rows omit it.

>TRBD2|TRBJ2-1|.|TRBV9
CASSAHLGGRILEQFF
TGTGCCAGCAGCGCCCACTTGGGCGGGAGGATATTGGAGCAGTTCTTC
>.|TRBJ2-2|.|TRBV14
CASSQNPARPSGELFF
TGTGCCAGCAGCCAAAATCCAGCGCGCCCATCCGGGGAGCTGTTTTTT
>.|TRBJ1-5|.|TRBV9
CASSVDYYQPQHF
TGTGCCAGCAGCGTAGACTATTATCAGCCCCAGCATTTT
>TRBD1|TRBJ2-5|.|TRBV5-6
CASSLDRVTGGVTETQYF
TGTGCCAGCAGCTTGGACCGAGTGACAGGGGGGGTGACAGAGACCCAGTACTTC
>TRBD1|TRBJ2-5|.|TRBV5-1
CASSRGQGMGGTQYF
TGCGCCAGCAGCCGCGGACAGGGGATGGGTGGGACCCAGTACTTC
>TRBD1|TRBJ1-2|few|TRBV6-6
CASSRGTGAGGYGYTF
TGTGCCAGCAGTCGAGGGACAGGGGCCGGGGGCTATGGCTACACCTTC
>.|TRBJ1-2|.|TRBV12-3/TRBV12-4
CASSLGSYGYTF
TGTGCCAGCAGTTTAGGTTCTTATGGCTACACCTTC
>.|TRBJ1-2|.|TRBV15
CATSRDPGSGYTF
TGTGCCACCAGCAGAGATCCAGGGTCTGGCTACACCTTC
>TRBD1|TRBJ2-4|.|TRBV19
CASSIGQGAKNIQYF
TGTGCCAGTAGTATAGGACAGGGGGCCAAAAACATTCAGTACTTC
>.|TRBJ1-4|.|TRBV6-5
CASSYLTGYNEKLFF
TGTGCCAGCAGTTACTTGACAGGATATAATGAAAAACTGTTTTTT
>.|TRBJ2-7|once|TRBV5-4
CASSLRATYEQYF
TGTGCCAGCAGCTTGCGAGCCACCTACGAGCAGTACTTC
>TRBD1|TRBJ1-6|.|TRBV30
CAWSVRTGKDSPLHF
TGTGCCTGGAGTGTACGGACAGGGAAAGATTCACCCCTCCACTTT
>TRBD1|TRBJ1-3|.|TRBV5-6
CASSPGTGRPGNTIYF
TGTGCCAGCAGCCCCGGGACAGGGCGTCCTGGAAACACCATATATTTT
>TRBD2|TRBJ2-1|.|TRBV4-1
CASSQDPGTSGYNEQFF
TGCGCCAGCAGCCAAGATCCCGGGACTAGCGGGTACAATGAGCAGTTCTTC
>.|TRBJ1-4|.|TRBV14
CASSQVTSGVEKLFF
TGTGCCAGCAGCCAAGTAACATCTGGTGTTGAAAAACTGTTTTTT
>TRBD1|TRBJ1-1|.|TRBV10-2
CASTRQGASEAFF
TGCGCCAGCACCCGACAGGGGGCATCTGAAGCTTTCTTT
>.|TRBJ2-2|.|TRBV19
CASSIDGLAGLRAGELFF
.
>.|TRBJ2-7|.|TRBV12-3/TRBV12-4
CASSLKDSYEQYF
TGTGCCAGCAGTTTAAAGGACAGCTACGAGCAGTACTTC
>TRBD2|TRBJ2-7|.|TRBV12-3/TRBV12-4
CASGSSGRNEQYF
TGTGCCAGCGGGAGTAGCGGGAGAAACGAGCAGTACTTC
>.|TRBJ1-1|.|TRBV9
CASSVEPGNTEAFF
TGTGCCAGCAGCGTAGAGCCGGGGAACACTGAAGCTTTCTTT
>TRBD2|TRBJ2-3|.|TRBV7-3
CASSSGLAEGRDTQYF
TGTGCCAGCAGCTCGGGACTAGCGGAGGGGAGAGATACGCAGTATTTT
>TRBD1|TRBJ2-3|.|TRBV6-1
CASSGGTATSTDTQYF
TGTGCCAGCAGTGGTGGGACAGCTACTAGCACAGATACGCAGTATTTT
>TRBD1|TRBJ1-1|.|TRBV27
CANPMDREGTEAFF
TGTGCCAACCCAATGGACAGGGAAGGCACTGAAGCTTTCTTT
>.|TRBJ1-4|.|TRBV30
CAWSVTGGEKLFF
TGTGCCTGGAGTGTCACGGGAGGAGAAAAACTGTTTTTT
>.|TRBJ2-1|many|TRBV27
CASSLMAGSYNEQFF
TGTGCCAGCAGTTTAATGGCGGGATCCTACAATGAGCAGTTCTTC
>.|TRBJ1-2|.|TRBV11-2
CASSPGGYGYTF
TGTGCCAGCAGCCCGGGGGGCTATGGCTACACCTTC
>TRBD2|TRBJ2-3|.|TRBV4-2
CASSRRAGASTDTQYF
TGTGCCAGCAGCCGAAGAGCGGGAGCAAGCACAGATACGCAGTATTTT
>TRBD1|TRBJ2-2|.|TRBV14
CASSRRGLVGELFF
TGTGCCAGCAGCCGTAGGGGGCTGGTCGGGGAGCTGTTTTTT
>.|TRBJ2-5|.|TRBV7-2
CASSLARGGETQYF
TGTGCCAGCAGCTTAGCCAGGGGAGGGGAGACCCAGTACTTC
>TRBD1|TRBJ1-5|.|TRBV19
CASEKPGGAWQPQHF
TGTGCCAGCGAAAAACCAGGGGGCGCGTGGCAGCCCCAGCATTTT
>TRBD1|TRBJ1-2|.|TRBV27
CASGDRGGLYGYTF
TGTGCCAGCGGGGACAGAGGGGGGCTGTATGGCTACACCTTC
>.|TRBJ2-5|.|TRBV5-4
CASSSGGTGWETQYF
TGTGCCAGCAGCTCCGGGGGAACAGGATGGGAGACCCAGTACTTC
>.|TRBJ2-3|.|TRBV9
CASSVGLSNTQYF
TGTGCCAGCAGCGTAGGACTGTCGAATACGCAGTATTTT
>.|TRBJ2-5|once|TRBV4-1
CASSPAGVETQYF
TGCGCCAGCAGCCCGGCAGGTGTCGAGACCCAGTACTTC
>.|TRBJ2-4|.|TRBV27
CASCGGAPKNIQYF
TGTGCCAGCTGTGGGGGGGCCCCCAAAAACATTCAGTACTTC
>TRBD2|TRBJ2-7|few|TRBV19
CASSEVLADSYEQYF
TGTGCCAGTAGTGAGGTACTAGCGGACTCCTACGAGCAGTACTTC
>TRBD1|TRBJ2-7|.|TRBV5-1
CASSPPGQLFEQYF
TGCGCCAGCAGCCCCCCGGGACAGCTTTTTGAGCAGTACTTC
>.|TRBJ2-3|once|TRBV3-1/TRBV3-2
CASSQKGLSTDTQYF
TGTGCCAGCAGCCAAAAGGGACTTAGCACAGATACGCAGTATTTT
>TRBD1|TRBJ1-5|.|TRBV30
CAWSVQGRRPQHF
TGTGCCTGGAGTGTACAGGGGAGACGGCCCCAGCATTTT
>.|TRBJ1-2|few|TRBV18
CASTHSQDNGYTF
TGTGCCAGCACCCATTCACAGGATAATGGCTACACCTTC
>.|TRBJ2-1|.|TRBV7-3
CASSLSRDNEQFF
TGTGCCAGCAGCTTATCCCGGGACAATGAGCAGTTCTTC
>.|TRBJ2-1|.|TRBV4-3
CASSPVLSGRNEQFF
TGCGCCAGCAGCCCCGTCCTCTCGGGAAGGAATGAGCAGTTCTTC
>.|TRBJ2-1|.|TRBV6-5
CASKGPGAYNEQFF
TGTGCCAGCAAGGGGCCGGGAGCCTACAATGAGCAGTTCTTC
>TRBD1|TRBJ2-5|.|TRBV10-3
CAIRGQGAGETQYF
TGTGCCATCAGGGGACAGGGGGCTGGTGAGACCCAGTACTTC
>TRBD2|TRBJ2-5|few|TRBV11-2
CASSLYGLAGGPGETQYF
TGTGCCAGCAGCTTATATGGACTAGCGGGAGGGCCGGGGGAGACCCAGTACTTC
>TRBD1|TRBJ2-2|.|TRBV27
CASSSWTGGTGELFF
TGTGCCAGCAGTAGCTGGACAGGAGGCACCGGGGAGCTGTTTTTT
>TRBD1|TRBJ2-5|.|TRBV30
CAWSGDRERGETQYF
TGTGCCTGGAGTGGGGACAGGGAACGAGGAGAGACCCAGTACTTC
>TRBD2|TRBJ2-5|.|TRBV6-5
CASRVGLVPQETQYF
TGTGCCAGCAGGGTCGGACTAGTGCCCCAAGAGACCCAGTACTTC
>TRBD2|TRBJ2-1|.|TRBV11-2
CASSTGLATFGEQFF
TGTGCCAGCAGCACGGGACTAGCGACTTTCGGTGAGCAGTTCTTC
>.|TRBJ2-1|.|TRBV2
CASSENRQGVRNEQFF
TGTGCCAGCAGTGAAAATAGGCAGGGTGTACGGAATGAGCAGTTCTTC
>TRBD1|TRBJ2-7|.|TRBV28
CASSSGQGLPWEQYF
TGTGCCAGCAGTTCCGGACAGGGTCTACCATGGGAGCAGTACTTC
>.|TRBJ1-1|.|TRBV7-2
CASSPAGVGTEAFF
TGTGCCAGCAGCCCCGCGGGCGTGGGCACTGAAGCTTTCTTT
>.|TRBJ2-4|.|TRBV29-1
CSVEPSDGIQYF
TGCAGCGTTGAGCCTAGCGATGGGATTCAGTACTTC
>.|TRBJ2-6|.|TRBV9
CASSVSAFSGANVLTF
TGTGCCAGCAGCGTTTCAGCGTTCTCTGGGGCCAACGTCCTGACTTTC
>.|TRBJ1-4|.|TRBV5-1
CASSLGGPDEKLFF
TGCGCCAGCAGCTTGGGAGGGCCCGATGAAAAACTGTTTTTT
>.|TRBJ2-6|few|TRBV6-2/TRBV6-3
CASSYLTGTTSSGANVLTF
TGTGCCAGCAGTTACTTGACCGGGACAACAAGCTCTGGGGCCAACGTCCTGACTTTC
>TRBD2|TRBJ2-5|.|TRBV3-1/TRBV3-2
CASSQVGAGEETQYF
TGTGCCAGCAGCCAAGTGGGCGCGGGAGAGGAGACCCAGTACTTC
>TRBD2|TRBJ2-4|.|TRBV27
CASSLSGSNIQYF
TGTGCCAGCAGTTTAAGCGGGAGTAACATTCAGTACTTC
>.|TRBJ2-5|once|TRBV5-1
CASSRDWETQYF
TGCGCCAGCAGCCGAGATTGGGAGACCCAGTACTTC